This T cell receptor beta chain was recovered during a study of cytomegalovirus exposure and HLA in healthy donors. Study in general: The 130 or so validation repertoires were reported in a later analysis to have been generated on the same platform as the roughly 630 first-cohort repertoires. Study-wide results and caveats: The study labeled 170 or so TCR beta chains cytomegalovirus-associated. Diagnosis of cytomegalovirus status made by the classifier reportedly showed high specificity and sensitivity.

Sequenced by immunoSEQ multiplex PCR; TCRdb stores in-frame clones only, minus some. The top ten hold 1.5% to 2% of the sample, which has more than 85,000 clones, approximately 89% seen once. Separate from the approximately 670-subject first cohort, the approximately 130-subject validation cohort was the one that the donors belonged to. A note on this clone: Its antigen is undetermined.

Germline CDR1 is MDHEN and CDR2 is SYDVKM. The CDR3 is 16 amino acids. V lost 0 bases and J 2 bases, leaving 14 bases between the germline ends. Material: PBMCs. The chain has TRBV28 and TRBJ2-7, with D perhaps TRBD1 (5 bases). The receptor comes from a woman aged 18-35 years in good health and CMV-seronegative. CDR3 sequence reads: CASSLWGQAGAYEQYF. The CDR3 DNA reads TGTGCCAGCAGTTTATGGGGGCAAGCTGGAGCCTACGAGCAGTACTTC.